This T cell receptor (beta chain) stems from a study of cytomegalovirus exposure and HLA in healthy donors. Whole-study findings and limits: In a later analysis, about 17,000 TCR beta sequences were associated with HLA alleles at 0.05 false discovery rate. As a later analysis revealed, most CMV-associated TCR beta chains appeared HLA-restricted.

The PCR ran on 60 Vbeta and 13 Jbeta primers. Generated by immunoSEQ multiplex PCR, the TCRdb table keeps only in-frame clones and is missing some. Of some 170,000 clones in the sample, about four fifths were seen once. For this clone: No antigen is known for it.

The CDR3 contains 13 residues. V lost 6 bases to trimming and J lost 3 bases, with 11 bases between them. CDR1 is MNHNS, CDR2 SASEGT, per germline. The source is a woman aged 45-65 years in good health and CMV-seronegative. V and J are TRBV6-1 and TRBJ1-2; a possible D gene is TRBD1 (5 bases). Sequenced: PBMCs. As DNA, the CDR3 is TGTGCCAGCAGAGAATCGGGGGACTATGGCTACACCTTC. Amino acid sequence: CASRESGDYGYTF.